This TCR beta chain was sequenced for a study of human T cells and chemical hapten exposure. Whole-study context: Patches with 0.01% DPC went on the upper back, and the tests were read at 6 days. Small pooled library volume differences mainly caused per-sample TCR yield variation. Findings and limits, study-wide: Expanded TCRs formed significantly more large CDR3 similarity clusters than controls.

There are 12 residues in the CDR3. V was pared by 0 bases and J by 4 bases, with 3 bases between. Germline V gene lookup returns CDR1 SGHTA and CDR2 FQGNSA. This clonotype was counted many times. Its antigen is still unknown. As for time point: patch test 2, 6 weeks after DPC sensitization. Stated treatment: therapeutic diphenylcyclopropenone sensitization with weekly scalp DPC. TCRdb used MiXCR to reprocess the RACE reads, holding one entry per CDR3 protein. This sample yields 20,000 to 30,000 distinct CDR3 sequences, of which approximately 9% are seen a single time; approximately 6.9% belongs to the top ten.

The genes are TRBV7-2 and TRBJ2-5; D is unclear. This sample comprised whole blood, obtained in connection with sensitization to the hapten diphenylcyclopropenone (DPC). The source of this sequence is a man aged 30 to 45 with alopecia areata. Some clones in this sample may be carry-over from other donors' samples. DNA for the CDR3: TGTGCCAGCAGCTTAGCGCTAGAGACCCAGTACTTC. Amino acids: CASSLALETQYF. The whole variable domain, filled in from reference TRBV7-2 and TRBJ2-5, reads GAGVSQSPSNKVTEKGKDVELRCDPISGHTALYWYRQSLGQGLEFLIYFQGNSAPDKSGLPSDRFSAERTGGSVSTLTIQRTQQEDSAVYLCASSLALETQYFGPGTRLLVL.